The rows below give T cell receptor beta chains drawn from one sample of a study of T cells in localized non-small cell lung cancer. Profiling relied on immunoSEQ multiplex PCR, and the TCRdb table lists in-frame clones only, not all of them. The sample comprises around 990 clones, approximately 22% of which are singletons, and around a tenth rests with the top ten. Sequenced material: normal lung tissue next to the tumor, taken before any cancer treatment. These receptors originate from a female donor at least 60 years old with stage I lung adenocarcinoma. CDR3s include the opening cysteine and the closing phenylalanine or tryptophan. D genes are given only for firm matches. Where a row states a size, it is once, few, many or the class of an expanded clone; other rows omit it.

abundance | j_gene | v_gene | d_gene | CDR3nt | CDR3aa
large | TRBJ2-2 | TRBV6-8 | TRBD1 | TGTGCCAGCAGCTCAGGGGGCGCAGCCGGGGAGCTGTTTTTT | CASSSGGAAGELFF
few | TRBJ1-2 | TRBV5-1 | - | TGCGCCAGCAGCTTGGTTTCTGGAGGGGCCGCTTTCTATGGCTACACCTTC | CASSLVSGGAAFYGYTF
few | TRBJ2-1 | TRBV4-1 | TRBD2 | TGCGCCAGCAGCCATCCGGGACTAGGGGCGAATGAGCAGTTCTTC | CASSHPGLGANEQFF
- | TRBJ2-2 | TRBV11-3 | - | TGTGCCAGCAGCTTAGATAGGACGAGGGCCACCGGGGAGCTGTTTTTT | CASSLDRTRATGELFF
- | TRBJ1-6 | TRBV7-4 | - | TGTGCCAGCAGCTTAGGGCTGGATTCACCCCTCCACTTT | CASSLGLDSPLHF
large | TRBJ2-7 | TRBV18 | - | TGTGCCAGCTCGCTTGGGGTGGGCTCCTACGAGCAGTACTTC | CASSLGVGSYEQYF
few | TRBJ1-1 | TRBV14 | - | TGTGCCAGCAGTGGGGGCAGGGAGACTTTCTTT | CASSGGRETFF
- | TRBJ1-3 | TRBV30 | - | TGTGCCTGGAGTTCTCGGGGCGGGGGAAACACCATATATTTT | CAWSSRGGGNTIYF
- | TRBJ1-1 | TRBV6-8 | - | TGTGCCAGCAGGTCCAGGGGTGGTCTCACTGAAGCTTTCTTT | CASRSRGGLTEAFF
few | TRBJ1-3 | TRBV18 | - | TGTGCCAGCTCACCAACCCGACAGGGAAACACCATATATTTT | CASSPTRQGNTIYF
large | TRBJ1-1 | TRBV6-1 | - | TGTGCCAGCAGTGAAGAGCAGGGTACGCGAGCTTTCTTT | CASSEEQGTRAFF
- | TRBJ2-7 | TRBV9 | TRBD1 | TGTGCCAGCAGCGTCTTTTACACCTACAGGGGGCGCGGCGACGAGCAGTACTTC | CASSVFYTYRGRGDEQYF
few | TRBJ2-3 | TRBV11-3 | TRBD2 | TGTGCCAGCAGCTATCGAGCGGGGGTACCCGGGGGGGCCGGAGATACGCAGTATTTT | CASSYRAGVPGGAGDTQYF
few | TRBJ1-4 | TRBV11-3 | - | TGTGCCAGCAGCTTACGGGGGGCGGGTGAAAAACTGTTTTTT | CASSLRGAGEKLFF
- | TRBJ1-1 | TRBV5-1 | - | TGCGCCAGCAGCTTGTTGGTAGGGAGGACTGAAGCTTTCTTT | CASSLLVGRTEAFF
few | TRBJ1-2 | TRBV6-8 | - | TGTGCCAGCAGTTACTCCCCCGGGGTCAATGGCTACACCTTC | CASSYSPGVNGYTF